This T cell receptor beta chain was retrieved from a study of blood T cell repertoires in COVID-19. Study summary: Sources were T cells, B-cell-depleted T cells, or PBMCs; the material itself was cDNA or gDNA.

Original methodology: It was from reference gene primer amplification that nucleated cell counts were estimated. Clones were read by immunoSEQ multiplex PCR, and TCRdb kept only the in-frame ones, dropping some. The V and J calls and clone size are taken from that table; D and trimming were inferred from the DNA. The sample yields fewer than 300,000 clones, more than 85% seen once. The CDR3 length is 13 residues. CDR1 and CDR2 (germline): MDHEN, SYDVKM. Trimming took 7 bases from V and 4 from J, leaving 13 bases between them. The sequenced sample was peripheral blood. The receptor comes from a man in his thirties or forties with acute or convalescent COVID-19. This rearrangement joins TRBV28 to TRBJ1-2; weak D call: TRBD1 (5 bases). CDR3 amino acids: CASTPRDLYGYTF. The CDR3 nucleotides read TGTGCCAGCACGCCGCGGGACCTCTATGGCTACACCTTC.